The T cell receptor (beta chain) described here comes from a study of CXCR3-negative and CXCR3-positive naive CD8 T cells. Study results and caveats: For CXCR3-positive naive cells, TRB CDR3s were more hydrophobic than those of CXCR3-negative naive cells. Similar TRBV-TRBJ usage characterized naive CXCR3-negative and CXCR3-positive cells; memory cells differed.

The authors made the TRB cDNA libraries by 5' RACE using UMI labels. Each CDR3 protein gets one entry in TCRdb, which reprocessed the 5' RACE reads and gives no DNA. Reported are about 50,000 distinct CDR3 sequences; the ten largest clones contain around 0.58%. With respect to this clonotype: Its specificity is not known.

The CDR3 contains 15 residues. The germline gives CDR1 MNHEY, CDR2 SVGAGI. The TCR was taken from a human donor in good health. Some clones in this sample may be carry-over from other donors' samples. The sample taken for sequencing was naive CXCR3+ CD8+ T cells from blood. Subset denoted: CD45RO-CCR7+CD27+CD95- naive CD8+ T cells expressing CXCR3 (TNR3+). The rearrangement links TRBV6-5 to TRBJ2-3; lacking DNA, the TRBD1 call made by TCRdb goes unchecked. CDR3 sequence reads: CASRPGQGGLDTQYF.